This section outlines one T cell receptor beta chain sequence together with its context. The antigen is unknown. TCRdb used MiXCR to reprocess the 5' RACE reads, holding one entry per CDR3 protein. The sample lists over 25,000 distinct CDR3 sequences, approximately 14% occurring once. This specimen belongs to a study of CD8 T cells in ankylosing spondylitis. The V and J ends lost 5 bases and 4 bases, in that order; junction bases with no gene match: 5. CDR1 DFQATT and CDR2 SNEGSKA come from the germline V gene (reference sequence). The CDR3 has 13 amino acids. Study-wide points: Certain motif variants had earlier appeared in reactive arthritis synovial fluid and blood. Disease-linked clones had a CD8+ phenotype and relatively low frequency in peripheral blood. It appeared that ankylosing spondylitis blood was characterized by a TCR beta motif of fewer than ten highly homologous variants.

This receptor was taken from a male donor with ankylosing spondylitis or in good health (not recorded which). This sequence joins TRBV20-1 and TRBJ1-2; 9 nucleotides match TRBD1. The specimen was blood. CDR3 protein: CSAGGQGGYGYTF. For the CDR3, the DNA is TGCAGTGCTGGGGGACAGGGAGGCTATGGCTACACCTTC.